This entry lists 26 T cell receptor beta chains sequenced from one sample in a study of cytomegalovirus exposure and HLA in healthy donors. Here immunoSEQ multiplex PCR was the method, and the copy in TCRdb shows in-frame clones only, minus some. The repertoire holds roughly 130,000 clones, with over 85% as singletons. Sequenced material: PBMCs. These receptors were obtained from a young man in good health and CMV-seronegative.

The chain is built from TRBV10-3 and TRBJ1-1; unclear D gene. The CDR3 is 14 amino acids. V lost 3 bases and J lost 1, with 9 bases in between. Germline values: CDR1 ENHRY, CDR2 SYGVKD. CDR3 nucleotides: TGTGCCATCAGTGACCTACGAGGGAACACTGAAGCTTTCTTT. Translating gives CAISDLRGNTEAFF.

The chain recombines TRBV5-1 with TRBJ2-5; 8 bases align to TRBD1. The CDR3 extends over 17 amino acids. The J segment lost 9 bases and the V segment lost 0 bases, leaving 16 bases of the junction unmatched. Germline lookup yields CDR1 SGHRS and CDR2 YFSETQ. The CDR3 region is CASSLASTGDEGGAQYF. CDR3 DNA sequence: TGCGCCAGCAGCTTGGCCTCGACAGGGGACGAGGGGGGCGCCCAGTACTTC.

The genes are TRBV5-1 and TRBJ1-1; TRBD1 agrees at 11 bases. The CDR3 has 14 amino acids. The V gene's germline CDR1 is SGHRS and CDR2 YFSETQ. The ends lost 4 bases at V and 4 bases at J; junction bases unmatched: 3. The CDR3 nucleotides read TGCGCCAGCAGCCCGGGACAGGGGGTCACTGAAGCTTTCTTT. Its protein is CASSPGQGVTEAFF.

This clone was recorded only once. This chain links TRBV5-1 with TRBJ2-7; TRBD1 is a possible D gene (6 bases). Germline V lookup: CDR1 SGHRS, CDR2 YFSETQ. The CDR3 spans 13 residues. V dropped 1 base and J dropped 3 bases, with 8 bases sitting between them. The DNA of the CDR3 is TGCGCCAGCAGCTTGCCAGGGGACTACGAGCAGTACTTC. Protein product: CASSLPGDYEQYF.

This clone was counted between two and nine times. V usage is TRBV5-8 and J usage is TRBJ1-6; D ambiguous. The CDR3 covers 15 residues. The germline V and J ends were trimmed by 0 bases and 4 bases, with 8 bases remaining between them. The germline V gene encodes CDR1 SGHTS and CDR2 YDEGEE. CDR3 DNA sequence: TGTGCCAGCAGCTTGGGCACTCCATATAATTCACCCCTCCACTTT. Its translation: CASSLGTPYNSPLHF. The whole variable domain, remainder taken from reference TRBV5-8 and TRBJ1-6, is EAGVTQSPTHLIKTRGQQATLRCSPISGHTSVYWYQQALGLGLQFLLWYDEGEERNRGNFPPRFSGRQFPNYSSELNVNALELEDSALYLCASSLGTPYNSPLHFGNGTRLTVT.

The chain uses TRBV28 and TRBJ1-2; 7 bases line up with TRBD1. The CDR3 runs to 15 residues. Losses at the gene ends were 3 bases for V and 5 bases for J; bases not matched to a gene: 9. Germline V lookup: CDR1 MDHEN, CDR2 SYDVKM. The CDR3 DNA follows: TGTGCCAGCAGTTTTATGGAGGGGGCGGGTTATGGCTACACCTTC. As protein: CASSFMEGAGYGYTF.

This clone has only a few counts. The chain couples TRBV15 to TRBJ1-6; D is possibly TRBD1 (6 bases). V lost 0 bases and J 8 bases, leaving 11 bases between the germline ends. Germline lookup yields CDR1 LNHNV and CDR2 YYDKDF (reference sequence). The CDR3 runs 15 residues. This CDR3 is CATSRDGKGDSPLHF. The CDR3 DNA follows: TGTGCCACCAGCAGAGATGGGAAGGGGGATTCACCCCTCCACTTT.

The J gene is TRBJ2-1, the V gene TRBV28, with a weak D call TRBD2 (6 bases). V lost 6 bases, J lost 6 bases, and 18 bases lay in between. CDR3 length equals 15 residues. Germline CDR1 and CDR2: MDHEN and SYDVKM. The CDR3 nucleotides are TGTGCCAGCAGCGGAGGAGGGCGGGTACTCAATGAGCAGTTCTTC. Protein product: CASSGGGRVLNEQFF.

This sequence joins TRBV10-3 and TRBJ1-5, with a possible D match to TRBD1 (6 bases). Germline V CDR1 and CDR2: ENHRY, SYGVKD. The V gene lost 4 bases and the J gene lost 4 bases, with 11 bases spanning the gap. This CDR3 has 14 residues. The CDR3 reads CAISGSQGNQPQHF. Here the CDR3 DNA reads TGTGCCATCAGTGGATCTCAGGGGAATCAGCCCCAGCATTTT.

The chain couples TRBV27 to TRBJ2-3; 8 nucleotides align to TRBD2. V lost 5 bases and J lost 8; bases outside the gene matches: 12. CDR1 and CDR2 (germline): MNHEY, SMNVEV (reference sequence). The CDR3 length is 15 residues. The CDR3 protein is CASSPWSGGPTTQYF. The CDR3 DNA reads TGTGCCAGCAGTCCCTGGAGCGGGGGCCCCACTACGCAGTATTTT.

The CDR3 reads CASSPTSGGHNEQFF. The CDR3 bases are TGTGCCAGCTCACCGACTAGCGGGGGACACAATGAGCAGTTCTTC. V and J are TRBV18 and TRBJ2-1; 12 nucleotides agree with TRBD2. The length of the CDR3 is 15 residues. V gave up 3 bases and J gave up 5 bases; unmatched junction bases: 2. Looked up from germline, CDR1 is KGHSH and CDR2 is LQKENI.

The J gene is TRBJ1-5, the V gene TRBV5-1, with D perhaps matching TRBD1 (6 bases). Germline V lookup: CDR1 SGHRS, CDR2 YFSETQ. CDR3 length: 15 amino acids. Trimming pared 4 bases from V and 2 bases from J, leaving 13 bases between. CDR3: CASSQAGAGNQPQHF. The CDR3, as DNA: TGCGCCAGCAGCCAGGCGGGGGCTGGCAATCAGCCCCAGCATTTT.

This sequence joins TRBV15 and TRBJ2-2, with D tentatively TRBD1 (6 bases). CDR3 length: 17 amino acids. Germline CDR1 LNHNV, CDR2 YYDKDF (reference sequence). Deletions cut 0 bases from V and 5 bases from J, with 16 bases between. CDR3 region: CATSRDMGAASTGELFF. The CDR3 coding sequence is TGTGCCACCAGCAGAGATATGGGGGCGGCGTCTACCGGGGAGCTGTTTTTT.

The chain joins TRBV19 to TRBJ2-7, with 10 positions matching TRBD1. V shed 5 bases and J 2 bases; nucleotides not matched to a gene: 6. Per the germline V gene, CDR1 is LNHDA and CDR2 is SQIVND (reference sequence). CDR3 length: 15 amino acids. The CDR3 spells CASSAPGTGAYEQYF. The CDR3 nucleotides are TGTGCCAGTAGTGCACCCGGGACAGGGGCCTACGAGCAGTACTTC.

V usage is TRBV6-5 and J usage is TRBJ2-1; D possibly corresponds to TRBD2 (5 bases). The germline gives CDR1 MNHEY, CDR2 SVGAGI. Trimming took off 4 bases at V and 7 bases at J, with 14 bases between the two ends. This CDR3 has 14 residues. In DNA form, the CDR3 reads TGTGCCAGCAGTTCCCTGGACTCGCGGAATGAGCAGTTCTTC. This gives the protein CASSSLDSRNEQFF.

J is TRBJ2-1 and V is TRBV29-1, with TRBD1 identical over 9 bases. Per the germline V gene, CDR1 is SQVTM and CDR2 is ANQGSEA. With 2 bases clipped from V and 5 bases from J, the junction kept 10 bases outside the gene matches. The CDR3 is made up of 16 amino acids. CDR3 loop: CSVENPGQGFHNEQFF. The CDR3 nucleotides are TGCAGCGTTGAAAATCCGGGACAGGGATTTCACAATGAGCAGTTCTTC.

Written as DNA, the CDR3 is TGTGCCAGCAGTGAGCGGGACGGATATGGCTACACCTTC. Protein product: CASSERDGYGYTF. The chain uses TRBV6-1 and TRBJ1-2; D is possibly TRBD1 (5 bases). V dropped 3 bases and J dropped 5 bases, with 10 bases sitting between them. This CDR3 region has 13 residues. Per germline, CDR1 MNHNS and CDR2 SASEGT.

This chain links TRBV9 with TRBJ2-3; 8 nucleotides agree with TRBD1. Germline V gene lookup returns CDR1 SGDLS and CDR2 YYNGEE. J was trimmed by 2 bases and V by 3 bases; bases with no gene match: 8. The CDR3 has 16 amino acids. The CDR3 spells CASSAKIQGDTDTQYF. The CDR3 DNA follows: TGTGCCAGCAGCGCAAAAATACAGGGGGACACAGATACGCAGTATTTT.

This sequence joins TRBV10-3 and TRBJ1-2, with TRBD1 matching 9 bases. V was clipped by 2 bases and J by 2 bases; unmatched bases: 3. CDR1 ENHRY and CDR2 SYGVKD come from the germline V gene. The CDR3 extends over 15 amino acids. CDR3 region: CAISERDRANYGYTF. In DNA, the CDR3 is TGTGCCATCAGTGAGAGGGACAGGGCAAACTATGGCTACACCTTC.

V gene TRBV7-9 combines with J gene TRBJ2-3; 10 bases line up with TRBD2. Germline loops: CDR1 SEHNR, CDR2 FQNEAQ (reference sequence). The V gene end was trimmed by 3 bases and the J gene end by 1 base; junction bases not matched to a gene: 4. The CDR3 length is 16 residues. CDR3 loop: CASSFGGTSGTDTQYF. The CDR3 DNA is TGTGCCAGCAGCTTCGGCGGGACTAGCGGCACAGATACGCAGTATTTT.

The chain combines TRBV7-8 with TRBJ2-4, with 10 bases lining up with TRBD2. The CDR3 covers 14 residues. Germline CDR1 SGHVS, CDR2 FQNEAQ. V was clipped by 1 base and J by 7 bases; unmatched bases: 1. CDR3 sequence reads: CASSLERGGNIQYF. DNA of the CDR3: TGTGCCAGCAGCTTAGAGCGGGGGGGGAACATTCAGTACTTC.

The V call is TRBV27, the J call TRBJ2-7; 8 nucleotides match TRBD1. Trimming removed 6 bases from V and 5 bases from J; junction bases left unmatched: 6. The length of the CDR3 is 13 residues. CDR1 and CDR2 from the germline V gene are MNHEY and SMNVEV (reference sequence). Written as DNA, the CDR3 is TGTGCCAGCAGGACAGGGGTTGGCAACGAGCAGTACTTC. Its translation is CASRTGVGNEQYF.

The chain couples TRBV6-5 to TRBJ1-2, with TRBD1 matching over 7 bases. With V trimmed by 4 bases and J by 8 bases, 10 bases remained unmatched. The germline gives CDR1 MNHEY, CDR2 SVGAGI. There are 14 residues in the CDR3. Here the CDR3 reads CASSFQDRNGGYTF. For the CDR3, the DNA is TGTGCCAGCAGTTTCCAGGACAGGAACGGCGGCTACACCTTC.

This chain joins TRBV28 and TRBJ1-2; 9 positions match TRBD1. The V gene end was trimmed by 1 base and the J gene end by 4 bases; junction bases not matched to a gene: 1. Germline loops: CDR1 MDHEN, CDR2 SYDVKM. The CDR3 loop spans 14 amino acids. CDR3 nucleotide sequence: TGTGCCAGCAGTTTATCGGGACAGGGCTATGGCTACACCTTC. Encoded protein: CASSLSGQGYGYTF.

The chain has TRBV15 and TRBJ2-3; the match to TRBD2 covers 10 bases. Per the germline V gene, CDR1 is LNHNV and CDR2 is YYDKDF (reference sequence). Losses at the gene ends were 0 bases for V and 4 bases for J; bases not matched to a gene: 4. This CDR3 spans 16 amino acids. The CDR3 region has the DNA TGTGCCACCAGCAGAGACAGGAGCGGGGGGGCAGATACGCAGTATTTT. Translation: CATSRDRSGGADTQYF.

The chain recombines TRBV6-6 with TRBJ1-1, with 9 bases matching TRBD1. The CDR3 spans 13 residues. V lost 7 bases, J lost 5 bases, and 5 bases stayed unmatched. Germline V gene data show CDR1 as MNHNY and CDR2 as SVGAGI (reference sequence). CDR3 residues: CASNTGGSTEAFF. The CDR3 region has the DNA TGTGCCAGCAATACAGGGGGCAGTACTGAAGCTTTCTTT.